The 29 T cell receptor beta chains below all came from one sample that was sequenced in a study of blood T cells in healthy people across ages. Through a sample-barcoded 5' primer and a J-beta primer mix, a second PCR was run for 7 to 11 cycles. MiXCR, run by TCRdb on the 5' RACE reads, gives a single entry per CDR3 protein. The table records about 1.8 million distinct CDR3 sequences, around half of them present only once. Sequenced: blood. The origin of the receptors is a woman in her 40s in good health.

Of note for this clonotype: A much larger clone lies a single base off, so this may be a read error. The rearrangement joins TRBV24-1 to TRBJ2-5; 15 bases match TRBD2. The V and J ends lost 8 bases and 11 bases, in that order; junction bases with no gene match: 17. The CDR3 spans 17 residues. Germline V CDR1 and CDR2: KGHDR, SFDVKD. The CDR3 region has the DNA TGTGCCACCATGGATAGGACTAGCGGGGGGGCTCTCAATGAGCAGTACTTC. Protein: CATMDRTSGGALNEQYF.

The chain recombines TRBV9 with TRBJ1-5, with D possibly being TRBD1 (5 bases). With 7 bases removed from V and 5 bases from J, the gap between germline ends came to 13 bases. The CDR3 has 13 residues. Looked up from germline, CDR1 is SGDLS and CDR2 is YYNGEE. CDR3 bases: TGTGCCAGCGGGGCCGGCGGGGATCAGCCCCAGCATTTT. Residues: CASGAGGDQPQHF. The full variable domain, completed using reference TRBV9 and TRBJ1-5, is DSGVTQTPKHLITATGQRVTLRCSPRSGDLSVYWYQQSLDQGLQFLIQYYNGEERAKGNILERFSAQQFPDLHSELNLSSLELGDSALYFCASGAGGDQPQHFGDGTRLSIL.

There are a few counts of this clonotype. V is TRBV28 and J is TRBJ2-1, with 7 nucleotides matching TRBD1. The CDR3 has 13 amino acids. Germline lookup yields CDR1 MDHEN and CDR2 SYDVKM. With 5 bases clipped from V and 12 bases from J, the junction kept 10 bases outside the gene matches. The chain's CDR3 is CASSSRRGGGQFF. CDR3 DNA sequence: TGTGCCAGCAGTAGCCGGCGAGGGGGCGGGCAGTTCTTC.

This clonotype was seen more than once but under ten times. The genes are TRBV28 and TRBJ2-6, with a weak D call TRBD1 (5 bases). V was shortened by 6 bases and J by 2 bases, with 17 bases between the two germline ends. The CDR3 runs to 17 residues. Per the germline V gene, CDR1 is MDHEN and CDR2 is SYDVKM. The CDR3 DNA follows: TGTGCCAGCAGCCCACCCCCTGACAGAACTGGGGCCAACGTCCTGACTTTC. Its translation is CASSPPPDRTGANVLTF.

The chain links TRBV7-2 to TRBJ2-5; 10 nucleotides align to TRBD2. After removal of 3 bases from V and 5 bases from J, the junction contained 9 bases not matched to a gene. Germline-derived CDR1 and CDR2 are SGHTA and FQGNSA. This CDR3 spans 16 amino acids. This CDR3 reads CASSFSGTSVWETQYF. The CDR3 region has the DNA TGTGCCAGCAGCTTCTCCGGGACTAGCGTTTGGGAGACCCAGTACTTC.

This clonotype has just one count. The J gene is TRBJ1-4, the V gene TRBV27; TRBD1 might be the D (6 bases). Trimming took 3 bases from V and 7 from J, leaving 12 bases between them. Germline CDR1 reads MNHEY; CDR2 reads SMNVEV (reference sequence). The CDR3 loop spans 14 amino acids. The CDR3 nucleotides are TGTGCCAGCAGTTTGGCCGGGACAACTGAAAAACTGTTTTTT. It yields the protein CASSLAGTTEKLFF.

The V gene is TRBV7-8, the J gene TRBJ2-2, with D perhaps TRBD1 (5 bases). V lost 0 bases and J 15 bases, leaving 17 bases between the germline ends. CDR1 is SGHVS and CDR2 is FQNEAQ in the germline V gene. CDR3 length equals 14 residues. The CDR3 bases are TGTGCCAGCAGCTTAGCGCTGGCAAACCTAGGGGTGTTTTTT. It is translated as CASSLALANLGVFF.

In its sample, this clonotype was seen a few times. This rearrangement joins TRBV28 to TRBJ1-2; D call uncertain. The CDR3 sequence is 13 residues long. Germline values: CDR1 MDHEN, CDR2 SYDVKM. V was cut by 11 bases and J by 5 bases, with 18 bases left in between. Here the CDR3 reads CAAGRLAEYGYTF. DNA for the CDR3: TGTGCCGCCGGAAGGTTGGCGGAATATGGCTACACCTTC.

This clonotype was seen a handful of times. This rearrangement joins TRBV3-1 to TRBJ2-7, with D possibly TRBD1 on 5 matching bases. CDR3 length: 14 residues. CDR1 LGHDT and CDR2 YNNKEL come from the germline V gene (reference sequence). The V end lost 5 bases, the J end lost 2 bases, and 13 bases lay between the germline ends. CDR3 bases: TGTGCCAGCAGCTCCCGGACACGTACCTACGAGCAGTACTTC. This translates into CASSSRTRTYEQYF.

A note on this clonotype: The junction and the germline gene differ at one end; a read error may be behind it. This chain links TRBV7-2 with TRBJ2-3; 12 nucleotides align to TRBD2. The CDR3 is made up of 17 amino acids. Germline-derived CDR1 and CDR2 are SGHTA and FQGNSA. CDR3 sequence: CASSYTSGGTYTETQYF. CDR3 sequence (DNA): TGTGCCAGCAGCTATACTAGCGGGGGGACCTACACAGAGACGCAGTATTTT.

V gene TRBV6-2 or TRBV6-3 combines with J gene TRBJ2-7; no clear D. Germline V lookup: CDR1 MNHEY, CDR2 SVGEGT. Trimming took 7 bases from V and 1 from J, leaving 20 bases between them. CDR3 length: 16 residues. CDR3 sequence: CASKPLGVEGSYEQYF. CDR3 in DNA: TGTGCCAGCAAACCCCTTGGCGTAGAAGGGTCCTACGAGCAGTACTTC.

The V call is TRBV28, the J call TRBJ2-1; 8 bases agree with TRBD2. The ends lost 1 base at V and 8 bases at J; junction bases unmatched: 7. Germline loops: CDR1 MDHEN, CDR2 SYDVKM. There are 15 residues in the CDR3. In DNA, the CDR3 is TGTGCCAGCAGTTTATCGGGGGGGGCGTACTATGAGCAGTTCTTC. Protein sequence: CASSLSGGAYYEQFF.

This clonotype was counted a few times. This chain links TRBV20-1 with TRBJ1-1; possible D gene TRBD1, 5 bases. Germline V CDR1 and CDR2: DFQATT, SNEGSKA (reference sequence). The ends were cut back, 5 bases at V and 0 bases at J, with 13 bases in the middle. This CDR3 comprises 14 residues. In DNA form, the CDR3 reads TGCAGTGCTTTAATCGGACACTTGAACACTGAAGCTTTCTTT. Translated, it gives CSALIGHLNTEAFF.

V and J are TRBV7-8 and TRBJ1-6, with TRBD1 matching over 8 bases. V trimming: 2 bases; J trimming: 7 bases; junction bases outside the gene matches: 4. The CDR3 loop spans 15 amino acids. Germline V CDR1 and CDR2: SGHVS, FQNEAQ. Written as DNA, the CDR3 is TGTGCCAGCAGCTTAAACAGGGGGAACAATTCACCCCTCCACTTT. Residues: CASSLNRGNNSPLHF.

This chain joins TRBV4-3 and TRBJ1-2, with a tentative D call TRBD1 (5 bases). The V end was cut by 0 bases, the J end by 0 bases, with 11 bases between. This CDR3 is 16 amino acids long. Germline V gene lookup returns CDR1 LGHNA and CDR2 YSLEER. CDR3 loop: CASSQELGVANYGYTF. DNA for the CDR3: TGCGCCAGCAGCCAAGAGCTGGGGGTGGCTAACTATGGCTACACCTTC.

The V gene is TRBV28, the J gene TRBJ1-2, with a tentative D call TRBD1 (5 bases). The CDR3 covers 14 residues. V gave up 2 bases and J gave up 4 bases, with 11 bases separating them. CDR1 MDHEN and CDR2 SYDVKM come from the germline V gene. The CDR3 loop reads CASSLPGAGYGYTF. DNA for the CDR3: TGTGCCAGCAGTTTACCCGGGGCAGGCTATGGCTACACCTTC.

This sequence joins TRBV7-2 and TRBJ2-5; TRBD2 matches at 12 bases. The CDR3 spans 17 residues. Trimming at V came to 4 bases and at J to 5 bases, leaving 11 bases not matched to a gene. Germline lookup yields CDR1 SGHTA and CDR2 FQGNSA. In nucleotides, the CDR3 is TGTGCCAGCAGCTCCAACACAGGACTAGCGGGGCTTGAGACCCAGTACTTC. It translates to CASSSNTGLAGLETQYF.

This clonotype was detected a few times. The chain has TRBV20-1 and TRBJ2-6; D not certain. Germline V gene sequence: CDR1 DFQATT, CDR2 SNEGSKA (reference sequence). CDR3 length: 13 residues. V lost 0 bases and J lost 3, with 3 bases in between. The CDR3 nucleotides read TGCAGTGCTAGAGATCGTGGGGCCAACGTCCTGACTTTC. It specifies CSARDRGANVLTF.

This clonotype has a handful of counts. The CDR3 protein is CASSQKRGTGGYYGYTF. Here the CDR3 DNA reads TGCGCCAGCAGCCAGAAAAGGGGCACAGGGGGCTACTATGGCTACACCTTC. V gene TRBV4-3 combines with J gene TRBJ1-2; 9 nucleotides agree with TRBD1. The CDR3 runs to 17 residues. CDR1 LGHNA and CDR2 YSLEER come from the germline V gene. V shed 3 bases, J shed 3 bases, and the junction held 11 bases outside the gene matches.

This clonotype has more than one count but fewer than ten. In DNA, the CDR3 is TGTGCCAGTACCCCAGCGGGGCAGACCTACTACAATGAGCAGTTCTTC. Translating gives CASTPAGQTYYNEQFF. J is TRBJ2-1 and V is TRBV19, with TRBD2 matching 7 bases. The V and J ends lost 7 bases and 3 bases, in that order; junction bases with no gene match: 12. From germline, CDR1 is LNHDA and CDR2 SQIVND (reference sequence). CDR3 length: 16 amino acids.

The rearrangement links TRBV12-3 or TRBV12-4 to TRBJ1-6, with D hard to call. V lost 3 bases and J 10 bases, leaving 10 bases between the germline ends. This CDR3 is 13 amino acids long. Here the CDR3 DNA reads TGTGCCAGCAGTTTTACGGTTGAGTCACCCCTCCACTTT. Protein: CASSFTVESPLHF.

This clonotype has a handful of counts. This chain connects TRBV20-1 to TRBJ2-1; 7 nucleotides match TRBD1. The V gene's germline CDR1 is DFQATT and CDR2 SNEGSKA (reference sequence). The CDR3 is made up of 13 amino acids. V lost 5 bases and J lost 7; bases outside the gene matches: 8. The CDR3 sequence: CSALIDRANEQFF. Written as DNA, the CDR3 is TGCAGTGCTCTAATCGACAGGGCAAATGAGCAGTTCTTC.

This chain uses TRBV24-1 with TRBJ2-5; 8 bases fit TRBD1. The CDR3 is 14 residues long. From germline, CDR1 is KGHDR and CDR2 SFDVKD. V was clipped by 8 bases and J by 5 bases; unmatched bases: 9. The CDR3 protein is CATKPSGGRETQYF. CDR3 DNA sequence: TGTGCCACCAAGCCGTCAGGGGGCCGGGAGACCCAGTACTTC.

The V call is TRBV4-2, the J call TRBJ1-1; D is uncertain. Germline V lookup: CDR1 LGHNA, CDR2 YNFKEQ. The V and J ends lost 3 bases and 3 bases respectively, with 20 bases between them. This CDR3 has 17 residues. The chain's CDR3 is CASSHRLGLQPHTEAFF. For the CDR3, the DNA is TGTGCCAGCAGCCACCGCTTAGGACTACAGCCCCACACTGAAGCTTTCTTT.

The genes are TRBV27 and TRBJ2-3; tentatively, D is TRBD1 or TRBD2 (6 bases each). This CDR3 is built from 17 residues. V gave up 2 bases and J gave up 2 bases, with 17 bases separating them. Germline V gives CDR1 MNHEY, CDR2 SMNVEV (reference sequence). CDR3 loop: CASSLPPGSGATDTQYF. CDR3 nucleotide sequence: TGTGCCAGCAGTTTACCCCCAGGCTCGGGGGCCACAGATACGCAGTATTTT.

This clonotype was recorded once. V usage is TRBV2 and J usage is TRBJ1-1, with 7 bases that match TRBD1. V was pared by 10 bases and J by 4 bases, with 12 bases of the junction left unmatched. CDR1 is SNHLY and CDR2 is FYNNEI in the germline V gene. This CDR3 is 14 amino acids long. The DNA of the CDR3 is TGTGCCACCTCAGGGACAGAGGTTCTCACTGAAGCTTTCTTT. It specifies CATSGTEVLTEAFF. Variable domain in full (rest from reference TRBV2 and TRBJ1-1): EPEVTQTPSHQVTQMGQEVILRCVPISNHLYFYWYRQILGQKVEFLVSFYNNEISEKSEIFDDQFSVERPDGSNFTLKIRSTKLEDSAMYFCATSGTEVLTEAFFGQGTRLTVV.

Comments on this clonotype: At one boundary the junction diverges from the germline segment, which might be a read error. V gene TRBV5-6 combines with J gene TRBJ2-3; D gene uncertain. CDR3 length equals 15 residues. Per the germline V gene, CDR1 is SGHDT and CDR2 is YYEEEE. Here the CDR3 reads CAGSLFPDVTDTQYF. The CDR3 coding sequence is TGTGCCGGCAGTTTATTTCCAGACGTAACAGATACGCAGTATTTT.

This clonotype was seen repeatedly, ten times or more. The rearrangement links TRBV7-2 to TRBJ2-5, with D unresolved. CDR3 length equals 13 residues. V lost 5 bases to trimming and J lost 4 bases, with 11 bases between them. Germline V gene data show CDR1 as SGHTA and CDR2 as FQGNSA. CDR3 coding DNA: TGTGCCAGCAGCCCTGGAACCCTAGAGACCCAGTACTTC. Protein: CASSPGTLETQYF.

The chain joins TRBV7-2 to TRBJ2-5, with TRBD2 identical over 11 bases. Losses at the gene ends were 5 bases for V and 8 bases for J; bases not matched to a gene: 10. The CDR3 runs 15 residues. Germline V gene data show CDR1 as SGHTA and CDR2 as FQGNSA. The CDR3 sequence is CASSPTTSGGRTQYF. Written as DNA, the CDR3 is TGTGCCAGCAGCCCCACCACTAGCGGGGGACGTACCCAGTACTTC.